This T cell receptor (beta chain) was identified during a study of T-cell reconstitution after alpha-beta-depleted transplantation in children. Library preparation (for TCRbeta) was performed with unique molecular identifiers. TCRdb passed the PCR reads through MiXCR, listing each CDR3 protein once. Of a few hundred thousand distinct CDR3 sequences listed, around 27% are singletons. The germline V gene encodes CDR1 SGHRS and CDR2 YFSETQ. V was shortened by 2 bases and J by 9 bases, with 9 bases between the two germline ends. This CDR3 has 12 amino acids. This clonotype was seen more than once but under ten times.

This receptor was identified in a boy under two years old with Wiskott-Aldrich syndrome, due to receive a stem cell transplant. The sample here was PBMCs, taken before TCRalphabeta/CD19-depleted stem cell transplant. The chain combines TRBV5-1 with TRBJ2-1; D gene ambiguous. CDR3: CASSLENAEQFF. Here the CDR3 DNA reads TGCGCCAGCAGCTTAGAAAACGCTGAGCAGTTCTTC.